The 32 T cell receptor beta chains presented below share a single source sample, sequenced in a study of blood T cell repertoires in COVID-19. The data were produced by immunoSEQ multiplex PCR, yet TCRdb's version contains in-frame clones alone and is incomplete. The sample consists of over 200,000 clones, 88% of them appearing once. Sequencing was performed on peripheral blood. The receptors were sampled from a man between 60 and 70 years old who had recovered from COVID-19.

The chain is built from TRBV5-1 and TRBJ2-1, with a weak D call TRBD1 (6 bases). The V end was cut by 4 bases, the J end by 1 base, with 18 bases between. This CDR3 has 17 residues. The germline gives CDR1 SGHRS, CDR2 YFSETQ. The CDR3 here is CASSLQTGARSYNEQFF. The CDR3 DNA sequence: TGCGCCAGCAGCCTGCAGACAGGAGCTCGGTCCTACAATGAGCAGTTCTTC.

This chain uses TRBV6-5 with TRBJ1-1, with a weak D call TRBD1 (6 bases). Germline CDR1 MNHEY, CDR2 SVGAGI. The CDR3 extends over 15 amino acids. V shed 0 bases and J shed 1 base, with 9 bases lying between them. In DNA form, the CDR3 reads TGTGCCAGCAGTTACTCCCAGGGGAAGAACACTGAAGCTTTCTTT. Residues: CASSYSQGKNTEAFF.

The CDR3 region has the DNA TGTGCCAGCGGAAGACAGGGTTGGAATTCACCCCTCCACTTT. It translates to CASGRQGWNSPLHF. The chain combines TRBV6-5 with TRBJ1-6; TRBD1 agrees at 7 bases. This CDR3 comprises 14 residues. V trimming: 8 bases; J trimming: 7 bases; junction bases outside the gene matches: 8. Germline values: CDR1 MNHEY, CDR2 SVGAGI.

The J gene is TRBJ2-3, the V gene TRBV7-6; 9 bases agree with TRBD1. Trimming removed 5 bases from V and 4 bases from J; junction bases left unmatched: 7. The germline CDR1 and CDR2 sequences are SGHVS and FNYEAQ. The CDR3 totals 15 residues. CDR3 sequence: CASSVDRGFADTQYF. CDR3 sequence (DNA): TGTGCCAGCAGCGTAGACAGGGGGTTCGCAGATACGCAGTATTTT.

The rearrangement links TRBV29-1 to TRBJ2-3; TRBD2 aligns across 8 bases. After removal of 4 bases from V and 2 bases from J, the junction contained 5 bases not matched to a gene. CDR3 length equals 14 residues. Germline CDR1 and CDR2: SQVTM and ANQGSEA. CDR3: CSVGGGGLTDTQYF. DNA for the CDR3: TGCAGCGTTGGTGGCGGGGGGCTCACAGATACGCAGTATTTT.

This clone has just one count. The V call is TRBV11-2, the J call TRBJ2-7; D uncertain. In germline, CDR1 is SGHAT, CDR2 FQNNGV. V dropped 3 bases and J dropped 2 bases, with 14 bases sitting between them. CDR3 length: 15 amino acids. CDR3 protein: CASSFGTASTYEQYF. The CDR3 DNA sequence: TGTGCCAGCAGCTTCGGAACAGCCTCCACCTACGAGCAGTACTTC.

The chain carries TRBV5-6 and TRBJ1-1; 10 positions match TRBD1. The CDR3 has 17 amino acids. V lost 3 bases to trimming and J lost 3 bases; unmatched junction nucleotides: 11. The germline gives CDR1 SGHDT, CDR2 YYEEEE. Here the CDR3 DNA reads TGTGCCAGCAGCTCCCCGACGACAGGGGGCCCGGACACTGAAGCTTTCTTT. Amino acids: CASSSPTTGGPDTEAFF.

V gene TRBV30 combines with J gene TRBJ1-6; D not resolved. The CDR3 runs to 12 residues. The V gene lost 4 bases and the J gene lost 9 bases, with 10 bases spanning the gap. From germline, CDR1 is GTSNPN and CDR2 SVGIG (reference sequence). This chain's CDR3 is CAWKPQASPLHF. Here the CDR3 DNA reads TGTGCCTGGAAGCCTCAGGCTTCACCCCTCCACTTT.

J is TRBJ2-7 and V is TRBV9; D perhaps matches TRBD2 (6 bases). The CDR3 is 14 residues long. Germline V gene data show CDR1 as SGDLS and CDR2 as YYNGEE. Trimming cost V 0 bases and J 3 bases, with 10 bases left between them. CDR3 coding DNA: TGTGCCAGCAGCGTAGAGGAGGGTGGCTACGAGCAGTACTTC. This sequence encodes CASSVEEGGYEQYF.

This clone was detected once. The CDR3 sequence: CASSPPRQGTSYNSPLHF. In DNA form, the CDR3 reads TGTGCCAGCAGCCCTCCTAGACAGGGAACGTCCTATAATTCACCCCTCCACTTT. The chain has TRBV13 and TRBJ1-6; 7 positions match TRBD1. The V segment lost 5 bases and the J segment 1 base; nucleotides outside the gene matches: 11. CDR3 size: 18 residues. The germline gives CDR1 PRHDT, CDR2 FYEKMQ (reference sequence).

In its sample, this clone was seen once. The chain recombines TRBV19 with TRBJ1-1; D gene uncertain. V dropped 7 bases and J dropped 1 base, with 7 bases sitting between them. The CDR3 is 12 residues long. The V gene's germline CDR1 is LNHDA and CDR2 SQIVND (reference sequence). CDR3 residues: CASKRQNTEAFF. The CDR3 nucleotides are TGTGCCAGTAAAAGACAGAACACTGAAGCTTTCTTT.

The rearrangement links TRBV5-5 to TRBJ2-5; the D gene is possibly TRBD1 (5 bases). The ends were cut back, 3 bases at V and 1 base at J, with 10 bases in the middle. CDR3 length: 14 amino acids. The germline CDR1 and CDR2 sequences are SGHKS and YYEKEE (reference sequence). DNA for the CDR3: TGTGCCAGCAGCTCCCGAGACAGCCAAGAGACCCAGTACTTC. The encoded protein is CASSSRDSQETQYF.

J is TRBJ1-5 and V is TRBV4-2, with D perhaps matching TRBD1 (5 bases). This CDR3 is built from 16 residues. Trimming removed 4 bases at V and 3 bases at J, with 16 bases between. Per the germline V gene, CDR1 is LGHNA and CDR2 is YNFKEQ. The DNA of the CDR3 is TGTGCCAGCAGCCCAGGGAACCCACTAATCAATCAGCCCCAGCATTTT. Translated: CASSPGNPLINQPQHF.

This rearrangement joins TRBV18 to TRBJ1-2; the match to TRBD1 covers 9 bases. The CDR3 runs to 15 residues. CDR1 and CDR2 (germline): KGHSH, LQKENI. V shed 4 bases, J shed 3 bases, and the junction held 6 bases outside the gene matches. The CDR3 bases are TGTGCCAGCTCACAAAGAACAGGGGGCGACTATGGCTACACCTTC. It codes for CASSQRTGGDYGYTF.

The chain links TRBV9 to TRBJ2-7, with D unclear. The CDR3 totals 15 residues. Germline V gene sequence: CDR1 SGDLS, CDR2 YYNGEE. V was trimmed by 0 bases and J by 1 base, leaving 11 bases between them. CDR3 residues: CASSVAGLPSYEQYF. CDR3 nucleotides: TGTGCCAGCAGCGTAGCAGGCCTTCCTTCCTACGAGCAGTACTTC.

V and J are TRBV5-1 and TRBJ2-3, with D possibly TRBD2 on 5 matching bases. The V gene lost 0 bases and the J gene lost 0 bases, with 8 bases spanning the gap. This CDR3 is 15 amino acids long. Germline CDR1 and CDR2: SGHRS and YFSETQ. CDR3 loop: CASSLGTPSTDTQYF. In DNA form, the CDR3 reads TGCGCCAGCAGCTTGGGGACTCCTAGCACAGATACGCAGTATTTT. The entire variable domain, with the rest obtained from reference TRBV5-1 and TRBJ2-3, is as follows: KAGVTQTPRYLIKTRGQQVTLSCSPISGHRSVSWYQQTPGQGLQFLFEYFSETQRNKGNFPGRFSGRQFSNSRSEMNVSTLELGDSALYLCASSLGTPSTDTQYFGPGTRLTVL.

The chain couples TRBV5-6 to TRBJ2-7, with TRBD2 matching over 7 bases. Per the germline V gene, CDR1 is SGHDT and CDR2 is YYEEEE. This CDR3 contains 13 residues. With V trimmed by 5 bases and J by 3 bases, 5 bases remained unmatched. CDR3 nucleotide sequence: TGTGCCAGCAGGAGCGGGGCCGTCTACGAGCAGTACTTC. This translates into CASRSGAVYEQYF.

The genes are TRBV18 and TRBJ2-7; 8 bases line up with TRBD2. The V segment lost 3 bases and the J segment 2 bases; nucleotides outside the gene matches: 3. There are 14 residues in the CDR3. Germline CDR1 and CDR2: KGHSH and LQKENI. For the CDR3, the DNA is TGTGCCAGCTCACCCGGCGGGGGGCCCTACGAGCAGTACTTC. It codes for CASSPGGGPYEQYF. Full variable domain (missing parts from reference TRBV18 and TRBJ2-7): NAGVMQNPRHLVRRRGQEARLRCSPMKGHSHVYWYRQLPEEGLKFMVYLQKENIIDESGMPKERFSAEFPKEGPSILRIQQVVRGDSAAYFCASSPGGGPYEQYFGPGTRLTVT.

The chain employs TRBV12-5 and TRBJ2-2; D call uncertain. Germline CDR1 is LGHNT and CDR2 is FRNRAP. Trimming took off 3 bases at V and 5 bases at J, with 4 bases between the two ends. This CDR3 is 12 amino acids long. CDR3 protein: CASGFGTGELFF. The CDR3 DNA reads TGTGCTAGTGGTTTCGGGACCGGGGAGCTGTTTTTT.

The chain joins TRBV7-2 to TRBJ2-2; 8 bases line up with TRBD2. The germline CDR1 and CDR2 sequences are SGHTA and FQGNSA. CDR3 size: 15 residues. V gave up 4 bases and J gave up 4 bases; unmatched junction bases: 5. CDR3 in amino acids: CASSSGTSVTGELFF. As DNA, the CDR3 is TGTGCCAGCAGCTCCGGGACTAGTGTCACCGGGGAGCTGTTTTTT.

This clone has a handful of counts. The chain carries TRBV6-5 and TRBJ1-5; 11 bases are a match to TRBD1. Losses at the gene ends were 5 bases for V and 1 base for J; bases not matched to a gene: 1. Looked up from germline, CDR1 is MNHEY and CDR2 is SVGAGI. The CDR3 contains 15 residues. CDR3 region: CASSRDRGSNQPQHF. Here the CDR3 DNA reads TGTGCCAGCAGTCGGGACAGGGGGAGCAATCAGCCCCAGCATTTT.

This chain links TRBV5-1 with TRBJ2-2, with 13 bases aligning to TRBD2. V lost 4 bases, J lost 0 bases, and 9 bases stayed unmatched. Germline V gives CDR1 SGHRS, CDR2 YFSETQ. There are 19 residues in the CDR3. In DNA, the CDR3 is TGCGCCAGCAGCACCTTCACTAGCGGGGGGGCTCCGAACACCGGGGAGCTGTTTTTT. This gives the protein CASSTFTSGGAPNTGELFF.

The sample holds a few counts of this clone. The rearrangement links TRBV9 to TRBJ2-7; 7 bases fit TRBD2. The CDR3 is 16 residues long. Germline V gene lookup returns CDR1 SGDLS and CDR2 YYNGEE. V lost 0 bases and J lost 7; bases outside the gene matches: 13. CDR3 coding DNA: TGTGCCAGCAGCGTAGGTCTGGGAGCGGGGTCGGGGGAGCAGTACTTC. Amino acids: CASSVGLGAGSGEQYF.

This chain joins TRBV24-1 and TRBJ1-4; D might be TRBD1 (6 bases). Germline CDR1 and CDR2: KGHDR and SFDVKD. The CDR3 extends over 15 amino acids. Trimming shortened V by 3 bases and J by 5 bases, and 12 bases separated the two germline ends. CDR3 loop: CATSDETGRNEKLFF. In DNA form, the CDR3 reads TGTGCCACCAGTGATGAGACAGGTCGGAATGAAAAACTGTTTTTT.

The gene calls are TRBV6-5 and TRBJ2-2; the D is unclear. CDR1 is MNHEY and CDR2 is SVGAGI in the germline V gene. The CDR3 contains 14 residues. V lost 6 bases and J 0 bases, leaving 8 bases between the germline ends. The CDR3 loop is CASRTESNTGELFF. The CDR3, as DNA: TGTGCCAGCAGAACAGAGTCGAACACCGGGGAGCTGTTTTTT.

The chain uses TRBV5-1 and TRBJ1-1; the D gene is possibly TRBD1 (6 bases). CDR3 length: 14 amino acids. Trimming pared 2 bases from V and 2 bases from J, leaving 10 bases between. The germline V gene encodes CDR1 SGHRS and CDR2 YFSETQ. CDR3 bases: TGCGCCAGCAGCTTACGGGACAAAAACACTGAAGCTTTCTTT. Its translation is CASSLRDKNTEAFF.

V gene TRBV12-5 combines with J gene TRBJ1-2; TRBD1 agrees at 8 bases. V trimming: 4 bases; J trimming: 8 bases; junction bases outside the gene matches: 6. Germline V CDR1 and CDR2: LGHNT, FRNRAP. The CDR3 runs 13 residues. In DNA, the CDR3 is TGTGCTAGTGGTTCGGACAGGGTGCGGGGCTACACCTTC. Protein: CASGSDRVRGYTF.

The chain couples TRBV11-1 to TRBJ2-6; D call uncertain. The CDR3 covers 14 residues. CDR1 SGHAT and CDR2 FQDESV come from the germline V gene (reference sequence). The V and J ends lost 5 bases and 2 bases respectively, with 7 bases between them. CDR3 amino acids: CASSVQTGANVLTF. CDR3 nucleotide sequence: TGTGCCAGCAGCGTCCAGACTGGGGCCAACGTCCTGACTTTC.

The genes are TRBV7-8 and TRBJ2-7; D unresolved. V gave up 3 bases and J gave up 4 bases, with 10 bases separating them. There are 13 residues in the CDR3. CDR1 is SGHVS and CDR2 is FQNEAQ in the germline V gene. The CDR3 DNA follows: TGTGCCAGCAGCTTCCGTCCCTCTTACGAGCAGTACTTC. This sequence encodes CASSFRPSYEQYF.

The chain joins TRBV19 to TRBJ1-1, with D maybe TRBD1 (5 bases). The CDR3 consists of 14 residues. V lost 0 bases, J lost 1 base, and 6 bases lay in between. Germline CDR1 LNHDA, CDR2 SQIVND (reference sequence). The CDR3 nucleotides read TGTGCCAGTAGTATAGATGACAGGAACACTGAAGCTTTCTTT. It is translated as CASSIDDRNTEAFF.

This clone has only one observation. The chain couples TRBV27 to TRBJ2-1; 7 nucleotides agree with TRBD1. The CDR3 length is 17 residues. CDR1 is MNHEY, CDR2 SMNVEV, per germline (reference sequence). The V and J ends lost 5 bases and 2 bases, in that order; junction bases with no gene match: 12. CDR3 region: CASSKNLRDSPYNEQFF. The CDR3 DNA reads as TGTGCCAGCAGTAAGAATCTTAGGGACAGCCCCTACAATGAGCAGTTCTTC.

The rearrangement uses TRBV20-1 and TRBJ2-1; 8 bases agree with TRBD2. The CDR3 has 14 amino acids. V dropped 3 bases and J dropped 0; count of bases not matched to a gene: 1. Per the germline V gene, CDR1 is DFQATT and CDR2 is SNEGSKA (reference sequence). CDR3 DNA: TGCAGTGCTAGTCTAGCGGGCTCCTACAATGAGCAGTTCTTC. It is translated as CSASLAGSYNEQFF.